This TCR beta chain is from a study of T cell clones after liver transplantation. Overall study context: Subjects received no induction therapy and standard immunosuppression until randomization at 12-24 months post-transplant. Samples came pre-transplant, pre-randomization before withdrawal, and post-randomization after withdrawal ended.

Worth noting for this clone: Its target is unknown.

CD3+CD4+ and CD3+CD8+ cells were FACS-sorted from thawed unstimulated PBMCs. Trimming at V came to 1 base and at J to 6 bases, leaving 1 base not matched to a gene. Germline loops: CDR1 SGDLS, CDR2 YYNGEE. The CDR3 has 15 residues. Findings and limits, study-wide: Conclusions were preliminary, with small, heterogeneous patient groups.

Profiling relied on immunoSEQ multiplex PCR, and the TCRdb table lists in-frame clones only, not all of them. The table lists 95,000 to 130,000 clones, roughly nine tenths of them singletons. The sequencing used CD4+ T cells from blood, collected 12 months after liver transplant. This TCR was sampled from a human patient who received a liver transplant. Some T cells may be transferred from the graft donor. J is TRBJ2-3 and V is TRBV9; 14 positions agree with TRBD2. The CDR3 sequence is CASSVRTSGRDTQYF. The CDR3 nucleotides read TGTGCCAGCAGCGTAAGGACTAGCGGGAGGGATACGCAGTATTTT. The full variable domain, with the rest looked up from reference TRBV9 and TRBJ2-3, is DSGVTQTPKHLITATGQRVTLRCSPRSGDLSVYWYQQSLDQGLQFLIQYYNGEERAKGNILERFSAQQFPDLHSELNLSSLELGDSALYFCASSVRTSGRDTQYFGPGTRLTVL.